The entry that follows covers one TCR beta chain sequence. This sample stems from a study of blood T cell repertoires in COVID-19. Study at large: Nucleic acid was either cDNA or gDNA, and it came from T cells, B-cell-depleted T cells, or PBMCs.

Between the trimmed V and J ends, which lost 0 bases and 5 bases, there was a span of 16 bases. The V gene's germline CDR1 is LGHDT and CDR2 YNNKEL (reference sequence). The CDR3 is 16 residues long. Profiled with immunoSEQ multiplex PCR; TCRdb holds only in-frame clones, not every one. Counted here are approximately 330,000 clones, roughly 87% occurring once; the ten biggest clones make up 7.5% to 10%. The TCR was taken from a man between 25 and 39 years old with COVID-19, enrolled during active disease. V is TRBV3-1 (or the pseudogene TRBV3-2) and J is TRBJ2-5, with D possibly matching TRBD2 (5 bases). The sample was peripheral blood. CDR3 sequence: CASSQELSTPGETQYF. CDR3 coding DNA: TGTGCCAGCAGCCAAGAATTGTCAACCCCGGGGGAGACCCAGTACTTC.